The 24 T cell receptor beta chains reported below all come from one sample, sequenced in a study of response to subunit inactivated influenza vaccine. MiXCR was run by TCRdb on the RT-PCR reads, yielding one entry per CDR3 protein. There are roughly 700,000 distinct CDR3 sequences in the sample; approximately 15% occur only once, and roughly 6.4% lies in the top ten. The starting material was PBMCs from blood, obtained 14 to 15 days before vaccination. These receptors originate from a man over 45 who received an inactivated influenza vaccine.

This clonotype has more than one count but fewer than ten. The chain combines TRBV12-3 or TRBV12-4 with TRBJ2-3; 7 bases map to TRBD2. V dropped 6 bases and J dropped 3; count of bases not matched to a gene: 12. The CDR3 totals 16 residues. CDR3 DNA: TGTGCCAGCAGCGCAAGGACTAGAGTGGTGACAGATACGCAGTATTTT. Translation: CASSARTRVVTDTQYF.

The V and J genes are TRBV20-1 and TRBJ1-1, with D tentatively TRBD1 (6 bases). Germline loops: CDR1 DFQATT, CDR2 SNEGSKA (reference sequence). V was pared by 0 bases and J by 1 base, with 18 bases between. The CDR3 runs to 17 residues. The chain's CDR3 is CSARDPKAGAQNTEAFF. DNA of the CDR3: TGCAGTGCTAGAGATCCGAAGGCAGGGGCCCAGAACACTGAAGCTTTCTTT.

In this sample, this clonotype turned up a few times. The chain carries TRBV29-1 and TRBJ2-2; D not resolved. The V end lost 6 bases, the J end lost 1 base, and 9 bases lay between the germline ends. This CDR3 spans 13 amino acids. Germline CDR1 reads SQVTM; CDR2 reads ANQGSEA. The CDR3 is CSVWSRNTGELFF. The CDR3 DNA sequence: TGCAGCGTGTGGTCACGGAACACCGGGGAGCTGTTTTTT.

The chain is built from TRBV6-1 and TRBJ2-1; 9 nucleotides align to TRBD2. The CDR3 has 15 residues. Germline assignment: CDR1 MNHNS and CDR2 SASEGT. V dropped 2 bases and J dropped 7; count of bases not matched to a gene: 6. For the CDR3, the DNA is TGTGCCAGCAGTGAATTTGCGGGAGGGCCGAATGAGCAGTTCTTC. Its protein product is CASSEFAGGPNEQFF.

The chain recombines TRBV11-3 with TRBJ2-1; D is unresolved. The CDR3 extends over 15 amino acids. The V end lost 0 bases, the J end lost 4 bases, and 10 bases lay between the germline ends. Germline V gives CDR1 SGHNT, CDR2 YENEEA. CDR3 bases: TGTGCCAGCAGCTTAGATGGTGGTATTTACAATGAGCAGTTCTTC. It translates to CASSLDGGIYNEQFF. Drawing the rest from reference TRBV11-3 and TRBJ2-1, the complete variable domain is EAGVVQSPRYKIIEKKQPVAFWCNPISGHNTLYWYLQNLGQGPELLIRYENEEAVDDSQLPKDRFSAERLKGVDSTLKIQPAELGDSAVYLCASSLDGGIYNEQFFGPGTRLTVL.

The CDR3, as DNA: TGTACCATCAGTTCTCCCGGACTAGCGGAAAAATCCACAGATACGCAGTATTTT. This gives the protein CTISSPGLAEKSTDTQYF. The rearrangement links TRBV2 to TRBJ2-3, with 10 bases matching TRBD2. Germline CDR1 and CDR2: SNHLY and FYNNEI. There are 18 residues in the CDR3.

The J gene is TRBJ2-7, the V gene TRBV2; D gene ambiguous. V was clipped by 3 bases and J by 3 bases, with 9 bases between them. The CDR3 contains 13 residues. Germline V lookup: CDR1 SNHLY, CDR2 FYNNEI. CDR3 coding DNA: TGTGCCAGCAGTGATCGGAGCGTCTACGAGCAGTACTTC. This gives the protein CASSDRSVYEQYF.

This clonotype showed up just a few times. The chain carries TRBV11-3 and TRBJ2-2; D tentatively fits TRBD1 or TRBD2 (6 bases each). Germline CDR1 reads SGHNT; CDR2 reads YENEEA. Trimming pared 0 bases from V and 4 bases from J, leaving 12 bases between. The CDR3 totals 16 residues. Here the CDR3 DNA reads TGTGCCAGCAGCTTAGAATACACGGGGGCCACCGGGGAGCTGTTTTTT. This encodes CASSLEYTGATGELFF. The full variable domain, in which reference TRBV11-3 and TRBJ2-2 provide the parts outside the CDR3, is EAGVVQSPRYKIIEKKQPVAFWCNPISGHNTLYWYLQNLGQGPELLIRYENEEAVDDSQLPKDRFSAERLKGVDSTLKIQPAELGDSAVYLCASSLEYTGATGELFFGEGSRLTVL.

This sequence joins TRBV29-1 and TRBJ2-1; D assignment may be TRBD1 or TRBD2 (5 bases each). This CDR3 region has 15 residues. CDR1 is SQVTM and CDR2 is ANQGSEA in the germline V gene. V shed 4 bases and J shed 3 bases, with 16 bases lying between them. Written as DNA, the CDR3 is TGCAGCGTTGGCAGTTTCGGGGCGATCTACAATGAGCAGTTCTTC. Protein product: CSVGSFGAIYNEQFF.

V usage is TRBV7-9 and J usage is TRBJ1-3; possible D gene TRBD1, 5 bases. CDR1 SEHNR and CDR2 FQNEAQ come from the germline V gene (reference sequence). V was trimmed by 5 bases and J by 2 bases, leaving 13 bases between them. This CDR3 has 15 residues. Written as DNA, the CDR3 is TGTGCCAGCAGCCCTTTGGGGCCAACTGGAAACACCATATATTTT. This gives the protein CASSPLGPTGNTIYF.

This clonotype was detected only a few times. The rearrangement uses TRBV7-8 and TRBJ2-2, with 10 bases matching TRBD2. CDR3 length equals 17 residues. With 0 bases clipped from V and 6 bases from J, the junction kept 7 bases outside the gene matches. CDR1 is SGHVS, CDR2 FQNEAQ, per germline. The CDR3 is CASSLAPLAGVPGELFF. Here the CDR3 DNA reads TGTGCCAGCAGCTTAGCGCCCCTAGCGGGAGTCCCCGGGGAGCTGTTTTTT.

The chain joins TRBV12-3 or TRBV12-4 to TRBJ2-2; possible D gene TRBD1, 5 bases. Deletions cut 5 bases from V and 7 bases from J, with 11 bases between. The length of the CDR3 is 13 residues. In nucleotides, the CDR3 is TGTGCCAGCAGTGCCACGCAGGGCGGGGAGCTGTTTTTT. Protein sequence: CASSATQGGELFF.

In this sample, this clonotype turned up a few times. The J gene is TRBJ2-5, the V gene TRBV25-1, with 7 bases identical to TRBD1. V lost 10 bases to trimming and J lost 5 bases; unmatched junction nucleotides: 4. The CDR3 runs 11 residues. Germline loops: CDR1 MGHDK, CDR2 SYGVNS. For the CDR3, the DNA is TGTGCCACCTTGGACAGGGAGACCCAGTACTTC. Protein sequence: CATLDRETQYF.

The chain carries TRBV12-3 or TRBV12-4 and TRBJ2-1; 14 nucleotides match TRBD2. The CDR3 covers 16 residues. V dropped 6 bases and J dropped 8; count of bases not matched to a gene: 9. The DNA of the CDR3 is TGTGCCAGCAGCTCGAGACTAGCGGGAGGGTGGGATGAGCAGTTCTTC. It yields the protein CASSSRLAGGWDEQFF.

This chain links TRBV5-1 with TRBJ1-2, with 7 nucleotides matching TRBD1. CDR1 is SGHRS and CDR2 is YFSETQ in the germline V gene. This CDR3 comprises 12 residues. The V and J ends lost 0 bases and 9 bases, in that order; junction bases with no gene match: 2. CDR3 in amino acids: CASSLDRGRYTF. CDR3 in DNA: TGCGCCAGCAGCTTGGACAGGGGTCGCTACACCTTC.

The J gene is TRBJ2-3, the V gene TRBV15, with a tentative D call TRBD2 (5 bases). CDR1 is LNHNV, CDR2 YYDKDF, per germline (reference sequence). V was trimmed by 6 bases and J by 4 bases, leaving 17 bases between them. CDR3 length: 15 residues. In DNA form, the CDR3 reads TGTGCCACCAGATCTAGCATCGGTGCCGCAGATACGCAGTATTTT. Translation: CATRSSIGAADTQYF.

The chain is built from TRBV11-3 and TRBJ2-3, with D possibly TRBD1 on 6 matching bases. There are 16 residues in the CDR3. The germline V gene encodes CDR1 SGHNT and CDR2 YENEEA. V was trimmed by 5 bases and J by 0 bases, leaving 15 bases between them. The CDR3 loop is CASSPSGVRSTDTQYF. The CDR3 DNA sequence: TGTGCCAGCAGCCCCTCAGGGGTACGGAGCACAGATACGCAGTATTTT.

The table lists this clonotype with a few counts. This chain uses TRBV19 with TRBJ2-7; 8 nucleotides line up with TRBD2. Germline CDR1 LNHDA, CDR2 SQIVND (reference sequence). This CDR3 has 14 amino acids. V trimming: 6 bases; J trimming: 2 bases; junction bases outside the gene matches: 6. CDR3 bases: TGTGCCAGTAGCCCCGGGGGGGTGACCTACGAGCAGTACTTC. Translation gives CASSPGGVTYEQYF.

V usage is TRBV10-3 and J usage is TRBJ2-1, with D possibly matching TRBD1 (5 bases). The V end lost 3 bases, the J end lost 9 bases, and 15 bases lay between the germline ends. This CDR3 has 14 residues. CDR1 is ENHRY, CDR2 SYGVKD, per germline. CDR3 sequence reads: CAISERIQQGEQFF. CDR3 DNA: TGTGCCATCAGTGAAAGGATCCAGCAGGGTGAGCAGTTCTTC.

This clonotype was picked up a small number of times. V gene TRBV6-5 combines with J gene TRBJ1-2; the D is unclear. The CDR3 covers 14 residues. CDR1 and CDR2 from the germline V gene are MNHEY and SVGAGI. V lost 0 bases, J lost 0 bases, and 5 bases lay in between. This CDR3 is CASSYSYTNYGYTF. CDR3 coding DNA: TGTGCCAGCAGTTACTCTTATACTAACTATGGCTACACCTTC.

This clonotype was counted only a few times. The rearrangement links TRBV11-1 to TRBJ2-7; the match to TRBD2 covers 15 bases. The CDR3 extends over 19 amino acids. J lost 5 bases, V lost 5 bases, and 16 bases had no gene match. The germline V gene has CDR1 SGHAT and CDR2 FQDESV (reference sequence). The CDR3 DNA is TGTGCCAGCAGCACCAGGACAGGACTAGCGGGAGGGCCACAGGACGAGCAGTACTTC. It translates to CASSTRTGLAGGPQDEQYF. Based on the CDR3 plus reference TRBV11-1 and TRBJ2-7, the full variable domain is EAEVAQSPRYKITEKSQAVAFWCDPISGHATLYWYRQILGQGPELLVQFQDESVVDDSQLPKDRFSAERLKGVDSTLKIQPAELGDSAMYLCASSTRTGLAGGPQDEQYFGPGTRLTVT.

There are a few counts of this clonotype. The chain couples TRBV21-1 to TRBJ2-3; TRBD2, as called in the table, went unchecked against the DNA. TRBV21-1 is shown as a pseudogene. The CDR3 is 19 amino acids. The CDR3 coding sequence is TGTGCCAGTTCGAAAGAGGATGGGCCGACTGAAACGAGCACAGATACGCAGTATTTT. It yields the protein CASSKEDGPTETSTDTQYF.

The rearrangement joins TRBV12-3 or TRBV12-4 to TRBJ1-1; D remains unclear. The germline V and J ends were trimmed by 5 bases and 10 bases, with 17 bases remaining between them. This CDR3 spans 13 amino acids. The CDR3 is CASSLLGLYRAFF. The CDR3 DNA follows: TGTGCCAGCAGTCTATTGGGTTTGTATCGAGCTTTCTTT.

This chain connects TRBV3-1 to TRBJ2-1; 8 bases line up with TRBD2. The CDR3 is 18 amino acids. V trimming: 0 bases; J trimming: 2 bases; junction bases outside the gene matches: 9. Germline CDR1 is LGHDT and CDR2 is YNNKEL (reference sequence). The CDR3 here is CASSQDPFSAGAYNEQFF. The CDR3 DNA follows: TGTGCCAGCAGCCAAGATCCCTTTTCAGCGGGGGCCTACAATGAGCAGTTCTTC.